The 11 T cell receptor beta chains below all came from one sample that was sequenced in a study of T cell repertoires in cytomegalovirus infection (dated by TCRdb to about 2019). Their antigens remain unidentified. The treatment or condition label on this specimen signifies: in vitro stimulation with specific CMV peptide epitopes to enrich CMV-specific T cells. Reads for this sample came from an Illumina HiSeq 1500. TCRdb's own reprocessing of the public reads used fastp at Q25 and MiXCR and kept productive beta chains. CDR3 protein sequences are deduplicated, and each keeps its most common genes and DNA. For this sample there are 700,000 to 950,000 distinct CDR3 sequences; over 25% appear just once. The ten most abundant clones make up around 11% of the sample. Source: cultured CD8+ T cells from PBMCs, taken from culture after CMV antigen stimulation. All receptors derive from a human donor in good health (CMV status not recorded). Some clones in this sample may be carry-over from other donors' samples.

This clonotype was seen once. The rearrangement joins TRBV6-1 to TRBJ2-2; TRBD2 might be the D (6 bases). The V gene lost 6 bases and the J gene lost 3 bases, with 14 bases spanning the gap. Per germline, CDR1 MNHNS and CDR2 SASEGT. The CDR3 covers 15 residues. The CDR3 is CASSLRWGDTGELFF. For the CDR3, the DNA is TGTGCCAGCAGCCTCCGATGGGGGGACACCGGGGAGCTGTTTTTT.

This rearrangement joins TRBV2 to TRBJ1-2; a possible D gene is TRBD1 (6 bases). Trimming took off 7 bases at V and 8 bases at J, with 32 bases between the two ends. This CDR3 is built from 18 residues. Germline CDR1 reads SNHLY; CDR2 reads FYNNEI. The CDR3 nucleotides read TGTGCCAGCAAAGGTGTTGTAGGACAGTCGGGGATCAGGACGGGCTACACCTTC. Its translation is CASKGVVGQSGIRTGYTF.

This clonotype showed up many times. This chain connects TRBV6-2 or TRBV6-3 to TRBJ2-2; D remains unclear. The V and J ends lost 0 bases and 4 bases respectively, with 6 bases between them. The CDR3 extends over 14 amino acids. Germline lookup yields CDR1 MNHEY and CDR2 SVGEGT. CDR3 DNA sequence: TGTGCCAGCAGTTACTCGGGTCCCACCGGGGAGCTGTTTTTT. The encoded protein is CASSYSGPTGELFF.

This clonotype came up a few times. The rearrangement uses TRBV10-2 and TRBJ2-2; D unresolved. The CDR3 length is 14 residues. Germline loops: CDR1 WSHSY, CDR2 SAAADI. Trimming took 7 bases from V and 0 from J, leaving 9 bases between them. CDR3 DNA sequence: TGCGCCAGCAACCCAGCCGCGAACACCGGGGAGCTGTTTTTT. It yields the protein CASNPAANTGELFF.

This clonotype occurred a few times. The V and J genes are TRBV6-1 and TRBJ2-7; D is undetermined. There are 13 residues in the CDR3. Trimming removed 4 bases from V and 1 base from J, with 8 bases in between. Looked up from germline, CDR1 is MNHNS and CDR2 is SASEGT. CDR3 DNA: TGTGCCAGCAGTGCGGCTTCATCCTACGAGCAGTACTTC. As protein: CASSAASSYEQYF.

The chain recombines TRBV6-5 with TRBJ2-2; tentative D call: TRBD2 (5 bases). The CDR3 extends over 15 amino acids. V was pared by 2 bases and J by 1 base, with 8 bases between. Per germline, CDR1 MNHEY and CDR2 SVGAGI. The CDR3 DNA reads as TGTGCCAGCAGTTACGCGAGCGGGAACACCGGGGAGCTGTTTTTT. It encodes CASSYASGNTGELFF.

This clonotype has only a few counts. This chain connects TRBV9 to TRBJ2-1, with 12 bases aligning to TRBD2. The V gene's germline CDR1 is SGDLS and CDR2 YYNGEE. The J segment lost 0 bases and the V segment lost 5 bases, leaving 6 bases of the junction unmatched. This CDR3 spans 17 amino acids. The CDR3 loop is CASSPSGGVNSYNEQFF. CDR3 in DNA: TGTGCCAGCAGTCCTAGCGGGGGGGTTAACTCCTACAATGAGCAGTTCTTC.

The J gene is TRBJ2-1, the V gene TRBV28, with D perhaps matching TRBD1 or TRBD2 (5 bases each). V gave up 6 bases and J gave up 7 bases, with 10 bases separating them. The CDR3 consists of 12 residues. The germline V gene has CDR1 MDHEN and CDR2 SYDVKM. In DNA form, the CDR3 reads TGTGCCAGCAGGACTTGGGGGAATGAGCAGTTCTTC. Translated, it gives CASRTWGNEQFF. The variable domain in full, with the rest retrieved from reference TRBV28 and TRBJ2-1, is DVKVTQSSRYLVKRTGEKVFLECVQDMDHENMFWYRQDPGLGLRLIYFSYDVKMKEKGDIPEGYSVSREKKERFSLILESASTNQTSMYLCASRTWGNEQFFGPGTRLTVL.

In this sample, this clonotype turned up a few times. The rearrangement links TRBV24-1 to TRBJ2-2; perhaps TRBD1 as D (6 bases). CDR1 is KGHDR, CDR2 SFDVKD, per germline. V was shortened by 3 bases and J by 3 bases, with 10 bases between the two germline ends. This CDR3 region has 15 residues. This CDR3 is CATSDTDRDTGELFF. The CDR3 DNA is TGTGCCACCAGTGATACGGACAGAGACACCGGGGAGCTGTTTTTT.

The gene calls are TRBV13 and TRBJ2-3; D possibly matches TRBD1 or TRBD2 (6 bases each). Germline CDR1 PRHDT, CDR2 FYEKMQ (reference sequence). V lost 4 bases and J lost 4, with 12 bases in between. This CDR3 has 14 residues. This CDR3 is CASSSEGGPDTQYF. DNA of the CDR3: TGTGCCAGCAGCTCAGAGGGGGGACCAGATACGCAGTATTTT.

The chain carries TRBV5-6 and TRBJ1-4, with TRBD1 as a possible D gene (5 bases). The length of the CDR3 is 16 residues. V lost 0 bases, J lost 3 bases, and 12 bases lay in between. Per the germline V gene, CDR1 is SGHDT and CDR2 is YYEEEE. The CDR3 region has the DNA TGTGCCAGCAGCTTGGACCCAGGGAGCCCTAATGAAAAACTGTTTTTT. This encodes CASSLDPGSPNEKLFF.